A single sample gave rise to the 20 T cell receptor beta chains below, sequenced in a study of cytomegalovirus exposure and HLA in healthy donors (TCRdb year 2017). The protocol used for the library was the immunoSEQ multiplex PCR assay. TCRdb provides this immuneACCESS table in a form limited to in-frame rearrangements. Some clones are lacking; in checked studies, under half of them reflect an unresolved V gene, and why the rest are absent is not known. Counted in this sample were roughly 150,000 clones; about nine tenths of them appeared once. The ten largest account for about 6% of the sample. Source material: PBMCs. Receptors were obtained from a woman aged 25 to 39 in good health and CMV-seronegative.

The rearrangement links TRBV7-2 to TRBJ2-7; 8 nucleotides align to TRBD1. The CDR3 is made up of 14 amino acids. The V segment lost 5 bases and the J segment 6 bases; nucleotides outside the gene matches: 9. Germline values: CDR1 SGHTA, CDR2 FQGNSA. The CDR3 nucleotides read TGTGCCAGCAGCCCAATCGCGGGGACAGGCGAGCAGTACTTC. Translation: CASSPIAGTGEQYF.

This sequence joins TRBV19 and TRBJ1-2, with 7 bases identical to TRBD1. The CDR3 is 15 residues long. V was pared by 9 bases and J by 2 bases, with 12 bases of the junction left unmatched. Germline CDR1 is LNHDA and CDR2 is SQIVND (reference sequence). The CDR3 sequence is CASRSHEDRNYGYTF. CDR3 DNA sequence: TGTGCCAGCCGCAGCCACGAGGACAGGAACTATGGCTACACCTTC.

This chain links TRBV28 with TRBJ2-2; 8 nucleotides line up with TRBD1. The CDR3 is made up of 17 amino acids. Germline values: CDR1 MDHEN, CDR2 SYDVKM. After removal of 2 bases from V and 8 bases from J, the junction contained 13 bases not matched to a gene. CDR3 DNA sequence: TGTGCCAGCAGTTTACTCAGGGGGCGAGAGGTATATGGGGAGCTGTTTTTT. This gives the protein CASSLLRGREVYGELFF.

The J gene is TRBJ1-1, the V gene TRBV6-1; 10 bases are shared with TRBD1. There are 14 residues in the CDR3. Germline CDR1 and CDR2: MNHNS and SASEGT. Trimming took 7 bases from V and 3 from J; bases not matched to a gene: 5. This chain's CDR3 is CASNDRGRDTEAFF. The DNA of the CDR3 is TGTGCCAGCAACGACAGGGGGCGAGACACTGAAGCTTTCTTT.

The chain uses TRBV7-2 and TRBJ2-7; 8 positions match TRBD1. Germline V gene lookup returns CDR1 SGHTA and CDR2 FQGNSA. The CDR3 length is 15 residues. With V trimmed by 4 bases and J by 1 base, 6 bases remained unmatched. In nucleotides, the CDR3 is TGTGCCAGCAGCTCCCGACAGGGGCTTTCCTACGAGCAGTACTTC. Encoded protein: CASSSRQGLSYEQYF.

Worth noting for this clone: Other DNA sequences in this specimen translate into the identical CDR3. V gene TRBV20-1 combines with J gene TRBJ2-1, with unresolved D. Per the germline V gene, CDR1 is DFQATT and CDR2 is SNEGSKA (reference sequence). This CDR3 comprises 10 residues. The V gene lost 2 bases and the J gene lost 7 bases, with 3 bases spanning the gap. The CDR3 nucleotides read TGCAGTGCTAGATCTAATGAGCAGTTCTTC. This encodes CSARSNEQFF.

The chain employs TRBV11-2 and TRBJ2-1; tentatively, D is TRBD2 (5 bases). Germline CDR1 SGHAT, CDR2 FQNNGV. This CDR3 is 13 amino acids long. Trimming cost V 5 bases and J 7 bases, with 12 bases left between them. The CDR3 coding sequence is TGTGCCAGCAGCCGACGTTGGGAGAATGAGCAGTTCTTC. This encodes CASSRRWENEQFF.

This chain joins TRBV7-7 and TRBJ1-6; tentative D call: TRBD1 (6 bases). Looked up from germline, CDR1 is SSHAT and CDR2 is FNYEAQ (reference sequence). This CDR3 region has 20 residues. The CDR3 reads CAGCDYRAHPVCSYNSPLHF. CDR3 nucleotides: TGTGCTGGATGTGACTACAGGGCCCATCCGGTGTGCTCCTATAATTCACCCCTCCACTTT.

In this sample, this clone turned up once. The chain carries TRBV7-2 and TRBJ1-1; D is unresolved. Per germline, CDR1 SGHTA and CDR2 FQGNSA. This CDR3 region has 12 residues. Trimming cost V 1 base and J 6 bases, with 6 bases left between them. Here the CDR3 reads CASSLGTPEAFF. As DNA, the CDR3 is TGTGCCAGCAGCTTAGGAACACCTGAAGCTTTCTTT.

This clone was counted a single time. V is TRBV9 and J is TRBJ2-3, with D unresolved. Germline V CDR1 and CDR2: SGDLS, YYNGEE. This CDR3 spans 14 amino acids. Trimming removed 0 bases at V and 0 bases at J, with 5 bases between. The CDR3 spells CASSVAVSTDTQYF. The CDR3 coding sequence is TGTGCCAGCAGCGTAGCCGTTAGCACAGATACGCAGTATTTT. The whole variable domain, remainder taken from reference TRBV9 and TRBJ2-3, is DSGVTQTPKHLITATGQRVTLRCSPRSGDLSVYWYQQSLDQGLQFLIQYYNGEERAKGNILERFSAQQFPDLHSELNLSSLELGDSALYFCASSVAVSTDTQYFGPGTRLTVL.

This rearrangement joins TRBV27 to TRBJ1-5; weak D call: TRBD1 (5 bases). The germline V and J ends were trimmed by 2 bases and 3 bases, with 8 bases remaining between them. The germline V gene encodes CDR1 MNHEY and CDR2 SMNVEV (reference sequence). The CDR3 is made up of 14 amino acids. The CDR3 loop reads CASSLQGPNQPQHF. The CDR3, as DNA: TGTGCCAGCAGTTTACAGGGTCCCAATCAGCCCCAGCATTTT.

The chain has TRBV7-9 and TRBJ1-4; 10 bases are shared with TRBD1. The CDR3 length is 13 residues. V was pared by 8 bases and J by 8 bases, with 5 bases of the junction left unmatched. CDR1 is SEHNR, CDR2 FQNEAQ, per germline (reference sequence). CDR3 DNA sequence: TGTGCCAGCCGGGACAGGGGATACGAAAAACTGTTTTTT. Translated: CASRDRGYEKLFF.

This chain connects TRBV5-6 to TRBJ1-2; D gene uncertain. The CDR3 totals 16 residues. CDR1 SGHDT and CDR2 YYEEEE come from the germline V gene. V lost 0 bases and J 4 bases, leaving 16 bases between the germline ends. The DNA of the CDR3 is TGTGCCAGCAGCTTGGTGGGCAGTTCGGAGGCCTATGGCTACACCTTC. This gives the protein CASSLVGSSEAYGYTF.

The chain recombines TRBV7-6 with TRBJ2-1; no clear D. The CDR3 loop spans 13 amino acids. Trimming took 9 bases from V and 5 from J, leaving 14 bases between them. Germline loops: CDR1 SGHVS, CDR2 FNYEAQ. The CDR3 here is CASSLSQNNEQFF. CDR3 coding DNA: TGTGCCAGTTCCCTCTCGCAAAACAATGAGCAGTTCTTC.

The rearrangement links TRBV29-1 to TRBJ2-3; no definite D call. With 4 bases removed from V and 2 bases from J, the gap between germline ends came to 10 bases. In germline, CDR1 is SQVTM, CDR2 ANQGSEA. The CDR3 covers 13 residues. The CDR3 region has the DNA TGCAGCGTTGCGGGTTCATACACAGATACGCAGTATTTT. Its translation: CSVAGSYTDTQYF.

The genes are TRBV2 and TRBJ2-5, with 11 bases fitting TRBD1. Per the germline V gene, CDR1 is SNHLY and CDR2 is FYNNEI. With V trimmed by 6 bases and J by 5 bases, 11 bases remained unmatched. The CDR3 covers 16 residues. The CDR3 spells CASSVTGTGGGETQYF. In DNA, the CDR3 is TGTGCCAGCAGCGTGACCGGGACAGGGGGTGGGGAGACCCAGTACTTC. The whole variable domain, remainder taken from reference TRBV2 and TRBJ2-5, is EPEVTQTPSHQVTQMGQEVILRCVPISNHLYFYWYRQILGQKVEFLVSFYNNEISEKSEIFDDQFSVERPDGSNFTLKIRSTKLEDSAMYFCASSVTGTGGGETQYFGPGTRLLVL.

This chain links TRBV5-1 with TRBJ1-5, with D unresolved. The V end lost 0 bases, the J end lost 4 bases, and 11 bases lay between the germline ends. The germline gives CDR1 SGHRS, CDR2 YFSETQ. This CDR3 contains 15 residues. CDR3: CASSLDGSPNQPQHF. CDR3 sequence (DNA): TGCGCCAGCAGCTTGGATGGTAGCCCAAATCAGCCCCAGCATTTT. The full variable domain, its missing parts supplied by reference TRBV5-1 and TRBJ1-5, is KAGVTQTPRYLIKTRGQQVTLSCSPISGHRSVSWYQQTPGQGLQFLFEYFSETQRNKGNFPGRFSGRQFSNSRSEMNVSTLELGDSALYLCASSLDGSPNQPQHFGDGTRLSIL.

This clone has only one observation. The chain is built from TRBV7-6 and TRBJ2-3; 9 nucleotides align to TRBD1. CDR3 length: 14 amino acids. V lost 5 bases to trimming and J lost 6 bases; unmatched junction nucleotides: 6. CDR1 is SGHVS, CDR2 FNYEAQ, per germline. The CDR3 nucleotides are TGTGCCAGCAGCGCGGGACAGGGACTTGATACGCAGTATTTT. This gives the protein CASSAGQGLDTQYF. Looking up the rest from reference TRBV7-6 and TRBJ2-3 gives the full variable domain: GAGVSQSPRYKVTKRGQDVALRCDPISGHVSLYWYRQALGQGPEFLTYFNYEAQQDKSGLPNDRFSAERPEGSISTLTIQRTEQRDSAMYRCASSAGQGLDTQYFGPGTRLTVL.

This clone was seen a single time. The genes are TRBV7-9 and TRBJ1-1, with a tentative D call TRBD1 (6 bases). The CDR3 is 15 residues long. Trimming removed 2 bases at V and 2 bases at J, with 12 bases between. Germline loops: CDR1 SEHNR, CDR2 FQNEAQ (reference sequence). CDR3 sequence (DNA): TGTGCCAGCAGCTTATGGCAGGACAGCAACACTGAAGCTTTCTTT. Its protein is CASSLWQDSNTEAFF.

V and J are TRBV19 and TRBJ1-2, with TRBD1 matching over 11 bases. V lost 4 bases, J lost 8 bases, and 6 bases stayed unmatched. CDR3 length: 14 residues. Germline V gene lookup returns CDR1 LNHDA and CDR2 SQIVND (reference sequence). The CDR3 region has the DNA TGTGCCAGTAGTAAGGACAGGGGGCGGAAGGGCTACACCTTC. This sequence encodes CASSKDRGRKGYTF.